The present entry profiles one T cell receptor beta chain with its context. Antigen specificity is unknown. 60 Vbeta and 13 Jbeta primers were used in PCR. Profiled with immunoSEQ multiplex PCR; TCRdb holds only in-frame clones, not every one. The table records some 120,000 clones, 80% of them present only once. CDR1 is LNHDA and CDR2 is SQIVND in the germline V gene (reference sequence). Trimming took 3 bases from V and 4 from J; bases not matched to a gene: 7. The CDR3 runs 15 residues. The entry originates in a study of cytomegalovirus exposure and HLA in healthy donors. Overall study findings and caveats: Most subjects' HLA-A and HLA-B alleles were reportedly predicted from TCR beta sequences. Information on immune exposure was restricted to one variable (CMV serostatus). Follow-up analysis later connected one missense variant in DCLRE1C with trimming of TCR beta V- and J-genes. Follow-up analysis found HLA locus-dependent TCR association rates, highest for DRB1 and lowest for HLA-C.

Sequencing was done on a sample of PBMCs. This sequence was found in a man aged 40-55 years in good health and CMV-seronegative. The chain has TRBV19 and TRBJ2-3, with TRBD2 matching over 7 bases. The CDR3 nucleotides are TGTGCCAGTAGTATGGGCCAGGGAGGGGCAGATACGCAGTATTTT. Translated, it gives CASSMGQGGADTQYF.